This record concerns one TCR beta chain sequence. This clonotype has a handful of counts. No cognate antigen has been identified for it. No base quality information exists; no much larger clone differs at one position. Library construction relied on 5' RACE. TCRdb lists the instrument as NextSeq 500. In the TCR library protocol, a unique molecular identifier was attached to each TCR cDNA molecule so that PCR and sequencing errors could be corrected. The original methods were these. TCR identification, UMI-based error correction and CDR3 extraction were all carried out with Decombinator tools. TCRs above a frequency of 2 per 1,000, corresponding to the top 1% of the tumor frequency distribution, were defined as expanded. Expanded tumor TCRs were classed as regional if statistically deemed absent (corrected P<0.05) from at least one tumor region, otherwise ubiquitous. Rényi diversity was computed with the R vegan package after subsampling each repertoire 100 times to 5,000 TCRs. To build CDR3 similarity networks, amino acid triplet string-kernel similarity was used, and CDR3s were connected when their pairwise similarity was above 0.82. TCRdb trimmed the raw reads at Q25, called clones with MiXCR and kept productive beta chains. One record per CDR3 amino acid sequence lists the most common genes and DNA. What appears here as the V and J calls and clone size reflects TCRdb's work, not the paper's. The sample profile shows approximately 10,000 distinct CDR3 sequences; 5% to 6.5% of them were found once. Roughly 12% of the sample goes to the ten largest clones.

The data were taken from a study of spatial heterogeneity in lung cancer (dated by TCRdb to the late 2010s). Some background on the complete study: Beta-chain transcripts were consistently detected in greater numbers than alpha-chain transcripts, which likely reflects a higher abundance of beta-chain transcripts. In tumor regions, TCR transcript counts showed a strong correlation with a T cell transcriptional module score from matched bulk RNA-seq. At surgery, both alpha and beta chains were TCR-sequenced in roughly 230 tumor regions, fewer than 80 matched nontumor lung samples and some 58 PBMC samples. In non-small cell lung cancer, the study made a quantitative comparison of TCR alpha and beta repertoires among multiple tumor regions, matched nontumor lung and blood. TCR repertoire features were related to nonsynonymous mutation counts determined by whole-exome sequencing of tumor tissue. In the raw uncorrected reads, each unique combination of TCR and UMI appeared on average more than ten times. The paper as a whole reports these results and caveats: Confirming at a functional level the hypothesis that regional TCRs recognize regional mutations was considered to require additional single-cell paired TCR alpha and beta sequencing. The count of ubiquitous expanded TCRs correlated with the count of ubiquitous nonsynonymous mutations, and the count of regional expanded TCRs correlated with the count of regional nonsynonymous mutations. The tumor nonsynonymous mutation count correlated with the number of expanded intratumoral alpha and beta TCRs. TCR-seq coverage of tumor T cells was estimated at only 7% to 8.5% for alpha chains and about 13% for beta chains.

In light of the paper, this sample's time point label describes: sample taken at primary tumor resection. The donors were about 65 patients from the lung TRACERx cohort who had early-stage, untreated non-small cell lung cancer. Whole RNA extracted from tumor and nontumor lung tissue, or from cryopreserved PBMC samples, was used for TCR sequencing without cell sorting. Patients were selected for TCR sequencing only if sufficient RNA was available from at least two tumor regions. A lung pathologist reviewed the tumor and adjacent nontumor lung specimens before the specimens were selected. Germline trimming amounts to 6 bases on V and 4 bases on J, with 6 as the count of junction bases outside the gene matches. The CDR3, from cysteine to phenylalanine, totals 15 residues. CDR3 DNA is the only sequence kept; it has 45 bases, read in frame from the first base. As encoded in the germline V gene, CDR1 is SGHTA while CDR2 is FQGNSA.

The chain was built from TRBV7-2 and TRBJ2-2, with 9 bases in between that match TRBD2. The clonotype was recovered from a male donor with early-stage non-small cell lung cancer. This specimen consisted of lung tumor tissue, obtained at surgery. The nucleotides are TGTGCCAGCAGGCGGACTAGCGACTTCACCGGGGAGCTGTTTTTT. This gives the protein CASRRTSDFTGELFF.